Presented here are 19 T cell receptor beta chains from one specimen sequenced in a study of T cells after yellow fever vaccination (dated by TCRdb to the late 2010s). The treatment or condition label corresponds to: live attenuated yellow fever vaccine strain. The method behind the library was 5' RACE. The instrument given in TCRdb is Illumina HiSeq 2500. The public reads were reanalyzed by TCRdb: fastp trimming at Q25, MiXCR alignment, in-frame beta chains only. Each CDR3 protein gets just one entry, which takes the most common genes and DNA from the rows behind it. Counted in this sample were around 530,000 distinct CDR3 sequences; around 16% of them appeared once. Around 16% of the sample belongs to the ten largest clones. The sample consisted of PBMCs, taken more than 4 days after the first yellow fever vaccination. The receptor set was obtained from a man aged 18 to 30 who received the YFV17D yellow fever vaccine.

The chain couples TRBV4-3 to TRBJ1-1; D remains ambiguous. The CDR3 consists of 15 residues. Germline CDR1 LGHNA, CDR2 YSLEER. Trimming cost V 1 base and J 0 bases, with 9 bases left between them. CDR3 in amino acids: CASSQASSMNTEAFF. Here the CDR3 DNA reads TGCGCCAGCAGCCAAGCATCCAGCATGAACACTGAAGCTTTCTTT.

This chain uses TRBV5-1 with TRBJ2-1, with TRBD1 matching over 8 bases. After removal of 5 bases from V and 9 bases from J, the junction contained 10 bases not matched to a gene. Germline lookup yields CDR1 SGHRS and CDR2 YFSETQ. This CDR3 has 14 amino acids. In nucleotides, the CDR3 is TGCGCCAGCAGGGGCGGACAGGGATATGGTGAGCAGTTCTTC. Encoded protein: CASRGGQGYGEQFF.

This chain uses TRBV9 with TRBJ1-5, with D tentatively TRBD1 (6 bases). Looked up from germline, CDR1 is SGDLS and CDR2 is YYNGEE. The CDR3 is 14 residues long. V lost 2 bases and J 5 bases, leaving 11 bases between the germline ends. CDR3 amino acids: CASSVDSQHQPQHF. The CDR3 coding sequence is TGTGCCAGCAGCGTGGACAGCCAACATCAGCCCCAGCATTTT.

The table lists this clonotype with a few counts. This sequence joins TRBV12-3 or TRBV12-4 and TRBJ2-6; 9 bases fit TRBD1. The CDR3 length is 16 residues. V trimming: 4 bases; J trimming: 5 bases; junction bases outside the gene matches: 6. This chain's CDR3 is CASSSGTGSRANVLTF. DNA for the CDR3: TGTGCCAGCAGTTCGGGGACAGGGTCTAGGGCCAACGTCCTGACTTTC.

This chain links TRBV2 with TRBJ2-7, with 7 bases lining up with TRBD1. Germline V gene data show CDR1 as SNHLY and CDR2 as FYNNEI. This CDR3 has 13 residues. The trim removed 6 bases at V and 4 bases at J, leaving 6 bases unmatched. DNA of the CDR3: TGTGCCAGCAGAGGGACAGTAGTTTACGAGCAGTACGTC. This sequence encodes CASRGTVVYEQYV.

This clonotype showed up just a few times. J is TRBJ1-5 and V is TRBV7-2, with 11 bases matching TRBD1. The ends lost 4 bases at V and 7 bases at J; junction bases unmatched: 6. The CDR3 loop spans 15 amino acids. Germline V CDR1 and CDR2: SGHTA, FQGNSA. CDR3: CASSWRTGGEQPQHF. The CDR3 bases are TGTGCCAGCAGCTGGAGGACAGGGGGCGAACAGCCCCAGCATTTT.

This clonotype came up many times. The chain links TRBV7-2 to TRBJ1-5, with 7 positions matching TRBD1. J lost 1 base, V lost 1 base, and 1 base had no gene match. Germline-derived CDR1 and CDR2 are SGHTA and FQGNSA. The CDR3 loop spans 15 amino acids. DNA for the CDR3: TGTGCCAGCAGCTTAGAGGGGGCAAGCAATCAGCCCCAGCATTTT. This sequence encodes CASSLEGASNQPQHF.

This clonotype was found many times. J is TRBJ1-5 and V is TRBV12-3 or TRBV12-4, with 9 bases identical to TRBD1. This CDR3 has 14 amino acids. V was clipped by 8 bases and J by 2 bases; unmatched bases: 4. CDR3 sequence reads: CASRRQGGNQPQHF. DNA for the CDR3: TGTGCCAGCCGACGACAGGGGGGCAATCAGCCCCAGCATTTT.

The sample holds many counts of this clonotype. The V gene is TRBV5-1, the J gene TRBJ2-2; D is perhaps TRBD1 (5 bases). Germline V gene data show CDR1 as SGHRS and CDR2 as YFSETQ. The CDR3 spans 15 residues. Deletions cut 3 bases from V and 7 bases from J, with 16 bases between. CDR3 coding DNA: TGCGCCAGCAGCTCCGTTGGACAAACTGGCGGGGAGCTGTTTTTT. Amino acid sequence: CASSSVGQTGGELFF.

The chain uses TRBV27 and TRBJ2-2, with TRBD1 matching 7 bases. The CDR3 consists of 16 residues. CDR1 is MNHEY, CDR2 SMNVEV, per germline (reference sequence). J was trimmed by 1 base and V by 1 base; bases with no gene match: 3. CDR3 region: CASSLYPGGNTGELFF. The CDR3 nucleotides read TGTGCCAGCAGTTTATATCCAGGGGGGAACACCGGGGAGCTGTTTTTT.

This clonotype was recorded a few times. The chain carries TRBV7-3 and TRBJ2-3; TRBD1 matches at 9 bases. The CDR3 totals 16 residues. The J segment lost 6 bases and the V segment lost 5 bases, leaving 12 bases of the junction unmatched. Germline V gives CDR1 SGHTA, CDR2 FQGTGA. CDR3 sequence: CASSARGGTGLDTQYF. CDR3 sequence (DNA): TGTGCCAGCAGCGCACGGGGAGGGACAGGGCTTGATACGCAGTATTTT.

This clonotype was seen a few times. V usage is TRBV7-2 and J usage is TRBJ1-1, with D unresolved. The CDR3 is 15 amino acids. Germline V gene sequence: CDR1 SGHTA, CDR2 FQGNSA. Trimming took off 5 bases at V and 1 base at J, with 14 bases between the two ends. CDR3 loop: CASSRTGEPNTEAFF. Written as DNA, the CDR3 is TGTGCCAGCAGCAGAACGGGCGAACCGAACACTGAAGCTTTCTTT.

The CDR3 is CASSPGNPGETQYF. Here the CDR3 DNA reads TGTGCCAGCAGCCCGGGCAACCCCGGGGAGACCCAGTACTTC. The V and J genes are TRBV5-6 and TRBJ2-5; unclear D gene. Trimming left V 4 bases short and J 5 bases short, with 15 bases between. The CDR3 length is 14 residues. Germline V gene sequence: CDR1 SGHDT, CDR2 YYEEEE.

This clonotype was seen a few times. The CDR3 loop is CASSLIRGRRWTDTQYF. The CDR3 DNA follows: TGTGCCAGCAGCTTAATTAGGGGGCGCCGCTGGACAGATACGCAGTATTTT. The V gene is TRBV7-2, the J gene TRBJ2-3, with 7 bases matching TRBD1. Per germline, CDR1 SGHTA and CDR2 FQGNSA. CDR3 length equals 17 residues. V lost 2 bases to trimming and J lost 3 bases; unmatched junction nucleotides: 11.

The V call is TRBV30, the J call TRBJ2-7; D ambiguous. CDR1 and CDR2 from the germline V gene are GTSNPN and SVGIG (reference sequence). The CDR3 has 15 amino acids. Trimming took off 0 bases at V and 3 bases at J, with 15 bases between the two ends. CDR3 nucleotide sequence: TGTGCCTGGAGTGTACACCCCACGGACCACTACGAGCAGTACTTC. Encoded protein: CAWSVHPTDHYEQYF.

The chain carries TRBV6-2 or TRBV6-3 and TRBJ1-1; D gene unclear. CDR1 MNHEY and CDR2 SVGEGT come from the germline V gene. This CDR3 contains 13 residues. Trimming shortened V by 2 bases and J by 2 bases, and 6 bases separated the two germline ends. CDR3 loop: CASSYMGNTEAFF. CDR3 nucleotide sequence: TGTGCCAGCAGTTACATGGGCAACACTGAAGCTTTCTTT.

The chain combines TRBV18 with TRBJ1-1, with no clear D. V lost 0 bases to trimming and J lost 7 bases, with 6 bases between them. Germline CDR1 is KGHSH and CDR2 is LQKENI. The CDR3 is made up of 12 amino acids. The CDR3 reads CASSPPGSEAFF. In nucleotides, the CDR3 is TGTGCCAGCTCACCACCAGGGAGTGAAGCTTTCTTT.

This clonotype has a handful of counts. The gene calls are TRBV20-1 and TRBJ2-1; D is ambiguous. CDR1 and CDR2 from the germline V gene are DFQATT and SNEGSKA (reference sequence). The CDR3 runs 14 residues. V gave up 3 bases and J gave up 8 bases, with 17 bases separating them. CDR3 loop: CSASKRIDGDEQFF. DNA of the CDR3: TGCAGTGCTAGTAAGCGCATTGATGGCGATGAGCAGTTCTTC.

V is TRBV5-1 and J is TRBJ2-3; 7 bases are shared with TRBD1. The germline V gene encodes CDR1 SGHRS and CDR2 YFSETQ. V trimming: 2 bases; J trimming: 2 bases; junction bases outside the gene matches: 20. The CDR3 totals 20 residues. The CDR3 spells CASSLTGDRRLGRNTDTQYF. CDR3 DNA sequence: TGCGCCAGCAGCTTAACAGGGGATAGGAGGTTAGGTCGAAACACAGATACGCAGTATTTT. Based on the CDR3 plus reference TRBV5-1 and TRBJ2-3, the full variable domain is KAGVTQTPRYLIKTRGQQVTLSCSPISGHRSVSWYQQTPGQGLQFLFEYFSETQRNKGNFPGRFSGRQFSNSRSEMNVSTLELGDSALYLCASSLTGDRRLGRNTDTQYFGPGTRLTVL.